The sequence of this T cell receptor (beta chain) was determined in a study of T-cell reconstitution after alpha-beta-depleted transplantation in children. The CDR3 length is 12 residues. V lost 0 bases and J lost 5, with 5 bases in between. CDR1 and CDR2 (germline): GTSNPN, SVGIG (reference sequence). This clonotype came up a few times. Library preparation (for TCRbeta) was performed with unique molecular identifiers. TCRdb recomputed calls from the PCR reads with MiXCR, one row per CDR3 protein. The repertoire holds hundreds of thousands of distinct CDR3 sequences, with over 9.5% as singletons. The TCR sequence derives from a human donor who donated a stem cell graft to a child with acute myeloid leukemia. The source material was PBMCs from the stem cell graft donor, sampled from the stem cell graft. This chain uses TRBV30 with TRBJ2-1; D not certain. This CDR3 is CAWSVADNEQFF. DNA of the CDR3: TGTGCCTGGAGTGTCGCCGACAATGAGCAGTTCTTC. The full variable domain, completed using reference TRBV30 and TRBJ2-1, is SQTIHQWPATLVQPVGSPLSLECTVEGTSNPNLYWYRQAAGRGLQLLFYSVGIGQISSEVPQNLSASRPQDRQFILSSKKLLLSDSGFYLCAWSVADNEQFFGPGTRLTVL.